This T cell receptor beta chain was retrieved from a study of T cells in Graves' hyperthyroidism and ophthalmopathy. Per germline, CDR1 LGHDT and CDR2 YNNKEL (reference sequence). Trimming at V came to 4 bases and at J to 0 bases, leaving 7 bases not matched to a gene. This CDR3 has 18 residues. The table lists this clonotype with many counts. Researchers took RNA transcripts and amplified the TCR beta CDR3 regions from them. When the TCR CDR3 underwent first-round RT-PCR, the HTBI primer set was used. TCRdb re-analysed the multiplex PCR reads in MiXCR, keeping a single row per CDR3 protein. The repertoire holds about 600,000 distinct CDR3 sequences, with about 15% as singletons.

This chain uses TRBV3-1 with TRBJ2-1; 12 bases line up with TRBD2. Sequences were obtained from blood. The source of this sequence is a woman aged 50 to 60 with Graves' ophthalmopathy. CDR3 protein: CASSRRPGLAGSYNEQFF. The CDR3 DNA follows: TGTGCCAGCAGCCGCAGACCGGGACTAGCGGGCTCCTACAATGAGCAGTTCTTC.